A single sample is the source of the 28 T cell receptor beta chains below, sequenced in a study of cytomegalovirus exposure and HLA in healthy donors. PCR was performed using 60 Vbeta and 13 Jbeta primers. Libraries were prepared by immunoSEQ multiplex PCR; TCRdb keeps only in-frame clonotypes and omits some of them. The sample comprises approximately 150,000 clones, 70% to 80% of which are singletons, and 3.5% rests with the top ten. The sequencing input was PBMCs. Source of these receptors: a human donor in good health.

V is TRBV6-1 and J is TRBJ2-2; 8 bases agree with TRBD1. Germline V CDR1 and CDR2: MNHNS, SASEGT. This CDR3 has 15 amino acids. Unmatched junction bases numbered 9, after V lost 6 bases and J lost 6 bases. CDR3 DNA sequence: TGTGCCAGCAGAGTCCCGGTGACAGGGGCCGGGGAGCTGTTTTTT. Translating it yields CASRVPVTGAGELFF.

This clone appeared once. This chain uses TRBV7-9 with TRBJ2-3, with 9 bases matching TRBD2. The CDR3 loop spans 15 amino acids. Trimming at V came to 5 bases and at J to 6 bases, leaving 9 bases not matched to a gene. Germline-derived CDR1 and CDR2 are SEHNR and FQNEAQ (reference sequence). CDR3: CASSPPRLAGDTQYF. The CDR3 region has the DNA TGTGCCAGCAGCCCTCCTCGGCTAGCGGGGGATACGCAGTATTTT. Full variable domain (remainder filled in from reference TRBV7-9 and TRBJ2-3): DTGVSQNPRHKITKRGQNVTFRCDPISEHNRLYWYRQTLGQGPEFLTYFQNEAQLEKSRLLSDRFSAERPKGSFSTLEIQRTEQGDSAMYLCASSPPRLAGDTQYFGPGTRLTVL.

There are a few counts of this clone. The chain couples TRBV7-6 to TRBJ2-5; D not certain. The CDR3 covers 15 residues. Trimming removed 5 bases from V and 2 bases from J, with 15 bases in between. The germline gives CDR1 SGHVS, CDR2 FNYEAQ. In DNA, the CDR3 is TGTGCCAGCAGCAGTCTGTATCGAGGACAAGAGACCCAGTACTTC. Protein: CASSSLYRGQETQYF. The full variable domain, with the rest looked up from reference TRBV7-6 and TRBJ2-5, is GAGVSQSPRYKVTKRGQDVALRCDPISGHVSLYWYRQALGQGPEFLTYFNYEAQQDKSGLPNDRFSAERPEGSISTLTIQRTEQRDSAMYRCASSSLYRGQETQYFGPGTRLLVL.

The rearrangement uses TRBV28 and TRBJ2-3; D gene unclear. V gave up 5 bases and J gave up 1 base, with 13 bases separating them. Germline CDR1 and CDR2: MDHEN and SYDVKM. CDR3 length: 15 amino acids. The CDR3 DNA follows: TGTGCCAGCAGTCCTCCTATGTTCGGCACAGATACGCAGTATTTT. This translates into CASSPPMFGTDTQYF.

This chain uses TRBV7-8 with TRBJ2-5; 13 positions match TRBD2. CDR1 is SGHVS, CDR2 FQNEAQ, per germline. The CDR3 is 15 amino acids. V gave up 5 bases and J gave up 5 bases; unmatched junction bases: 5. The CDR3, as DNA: TGTGCCAGCAGCCTTGGGACTAGCGGGGAGGAGACCCAGTACTTC. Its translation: CASSLGTSGEETQYF. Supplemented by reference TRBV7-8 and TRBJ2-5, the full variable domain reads GAGVSQSPRYKVAKRGQDVALRCDPISGHVSLFWYQQALGQGPEFLTYFQNEAQLDKSGLPSDRFFAERPEGSVSTLKIQRTQQEDSAVYLCASSLGTSGEETQYFGPGTRLLVL.

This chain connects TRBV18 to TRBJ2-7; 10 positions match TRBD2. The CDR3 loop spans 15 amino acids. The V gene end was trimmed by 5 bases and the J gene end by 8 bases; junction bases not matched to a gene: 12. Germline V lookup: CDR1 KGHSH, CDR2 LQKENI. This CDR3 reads CASSDSGGRTKKQYF. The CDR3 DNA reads TGTGCCAGCTCAGATAGCGGGGGGCGTACTAAGAAGCAGTACTTC.

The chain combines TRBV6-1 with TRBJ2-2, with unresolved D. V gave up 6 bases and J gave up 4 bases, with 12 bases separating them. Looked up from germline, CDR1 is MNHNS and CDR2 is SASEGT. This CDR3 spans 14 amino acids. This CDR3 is CASSPRPLTGELFF. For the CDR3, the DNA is TGTGCCAGCAGCCCTAGGCCCCTCACCGGGGAGCTGTTTTTT.

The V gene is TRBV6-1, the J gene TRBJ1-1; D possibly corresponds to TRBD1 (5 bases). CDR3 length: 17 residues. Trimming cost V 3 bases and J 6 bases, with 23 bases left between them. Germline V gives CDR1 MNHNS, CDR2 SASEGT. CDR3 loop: CASSDWGEGYRFSEAFF. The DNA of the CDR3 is TGTGCCAGCAGTGACTGGGGGGAGGGGTATAGGTTCTCTGAAGCTTTCTTT.

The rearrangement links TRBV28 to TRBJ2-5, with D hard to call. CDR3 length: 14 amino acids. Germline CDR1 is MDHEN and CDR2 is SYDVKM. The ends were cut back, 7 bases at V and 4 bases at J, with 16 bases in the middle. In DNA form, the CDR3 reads TGTGCCAGCAAGTCAGTCCTCTCGGGAGAGACCCAGTACTTC. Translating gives CASKSVLSGETQYF.

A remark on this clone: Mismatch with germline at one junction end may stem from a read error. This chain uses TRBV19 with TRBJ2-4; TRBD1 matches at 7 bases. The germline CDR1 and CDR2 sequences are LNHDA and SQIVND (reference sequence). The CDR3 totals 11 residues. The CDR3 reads CASSSGGPEYF. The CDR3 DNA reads TGTGCCAGTAGCTCAGGGGGACCTGAGTATTTC.

The CDR3 coding sequence is TGTGCCATCAGTGAGTCCAGGGGGTCTAGCAGACAAGAGACCCAGTACTTC. It is translated as CAISESRGSSRQETQYF. This rearrangement joins TRBV10-3 to TRBJ2-5; 7 positions agree with TRBD1. This CDR3 has 17 residues. J was trimmed by 2 bases and V by 0 bases; bases with no gene match: 9. CDR1 and CDR2 from the germline V gene are ENHRY and SYGVKD.

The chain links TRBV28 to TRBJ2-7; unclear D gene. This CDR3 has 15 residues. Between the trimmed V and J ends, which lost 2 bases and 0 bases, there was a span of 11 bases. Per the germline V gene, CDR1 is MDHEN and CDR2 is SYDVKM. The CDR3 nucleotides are TGTGCCAGCAGTTTAATCCGACGGAGCTCCTACGAGCAGTACTTC. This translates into CASSLIRRSSYEQYF. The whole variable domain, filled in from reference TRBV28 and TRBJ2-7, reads DVKVTQSSRYLVKRTGEKVFLECVQDMDHENMFWYRQDPGLGLRLIYFSYDVKMKEKGDIPEGYSVSREKKERFSLILESASTNQTSMYLCASSLIRRSSYEQYFGPGTRLTVT.

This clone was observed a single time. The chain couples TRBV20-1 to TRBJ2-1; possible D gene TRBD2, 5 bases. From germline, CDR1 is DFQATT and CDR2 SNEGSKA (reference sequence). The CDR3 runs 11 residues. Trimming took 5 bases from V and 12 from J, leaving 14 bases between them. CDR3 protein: CSAGRELGQFF. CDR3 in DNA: TGCAGTGCTGGAAGGGAGCTGGGGCAGTTCTTC.

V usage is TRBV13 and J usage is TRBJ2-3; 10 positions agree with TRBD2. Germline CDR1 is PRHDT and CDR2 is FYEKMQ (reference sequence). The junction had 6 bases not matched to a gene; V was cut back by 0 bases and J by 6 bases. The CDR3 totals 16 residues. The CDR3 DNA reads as TGTGCCAGCAGCTTAGGGCTAGCGGGAGTATCCGATACGCAGTATTTT. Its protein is CASSLGLAGVSDTQYF.

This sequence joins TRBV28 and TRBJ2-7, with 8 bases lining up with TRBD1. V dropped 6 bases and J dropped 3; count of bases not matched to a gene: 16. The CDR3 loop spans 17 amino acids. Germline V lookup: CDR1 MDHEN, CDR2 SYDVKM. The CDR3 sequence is CASSTSGQGIWDYEQYF. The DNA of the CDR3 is TGTGCCAGCAGCACCAGTGGACAGGGTATTTGGGACTACGAGCAGTACTTC. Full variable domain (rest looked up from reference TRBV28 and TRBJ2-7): DVKVTQSSRYLVKRTGEKVFLECVQDMDHENMFWYRQDPGLGLRLIYFSYDVKMKEKGDIPEGYSVSREKKERFSLILESASTNQTSMYLCASSTSGQGIWDYEQYFGPGTRLTVT.

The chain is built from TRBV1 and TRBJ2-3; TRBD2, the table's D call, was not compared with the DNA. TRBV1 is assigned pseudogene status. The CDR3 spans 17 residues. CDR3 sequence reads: CTSSQESAEAPRYVQYF. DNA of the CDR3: TGCACCAGCAGCCAAGAAAGCGCAGAGGCCCCCAGATATGTGCAGTATTTT.

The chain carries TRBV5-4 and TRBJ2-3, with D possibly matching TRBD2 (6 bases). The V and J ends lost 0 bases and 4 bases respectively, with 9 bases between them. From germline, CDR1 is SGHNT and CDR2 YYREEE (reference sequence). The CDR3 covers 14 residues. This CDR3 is CASSLAREADTQYF. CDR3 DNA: TGTGCCAGCAGCTTGGCCAGGGAGGCAGATACGCAGTATTTT.

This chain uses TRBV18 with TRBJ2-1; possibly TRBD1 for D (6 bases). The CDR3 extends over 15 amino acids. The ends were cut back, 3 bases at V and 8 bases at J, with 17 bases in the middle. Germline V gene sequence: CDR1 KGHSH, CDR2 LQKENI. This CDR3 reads CASSPRAGAGDEQFF. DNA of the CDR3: TGTGCCAGCTCACCTCGGGCAGGGGCCGGGGATGAGCAGTTCTTC.

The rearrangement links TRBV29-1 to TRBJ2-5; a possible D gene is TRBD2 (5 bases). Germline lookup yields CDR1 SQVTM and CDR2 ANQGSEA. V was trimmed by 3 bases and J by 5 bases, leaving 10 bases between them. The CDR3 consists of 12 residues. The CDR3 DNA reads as TGCAGCGTTGAGGGAACGGGGGAGACCCAGTACTTC. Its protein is CSVEGTGETQYF.

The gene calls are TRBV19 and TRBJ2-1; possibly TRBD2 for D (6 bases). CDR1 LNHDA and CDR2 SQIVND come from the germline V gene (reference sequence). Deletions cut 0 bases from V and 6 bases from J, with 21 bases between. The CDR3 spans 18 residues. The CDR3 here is CASSIDLGLPRSTNEQFF. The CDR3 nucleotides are TGTGCCAGTAGTATAGATCTGGGACTCCCCCGGAGTACCAATGAGCAGTTCTTC.

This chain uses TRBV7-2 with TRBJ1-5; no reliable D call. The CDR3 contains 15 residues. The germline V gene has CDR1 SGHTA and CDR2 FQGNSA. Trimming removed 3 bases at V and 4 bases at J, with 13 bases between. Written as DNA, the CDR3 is TGTGCCAGCAGCTTTGTCCTTAGAGGGAATCAGCCCCAGCATTTT. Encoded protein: CASSFVLRGNQPQHF.

The CDR3 bases are TGTGCCAGCAGCTACAGGGGATCTGGAAACACCATATATTTT. Protein product: CASSYRGSGNTIYF. The chain combines TRBV11-2 with TRBJ1-3; TRBD1 matches at 7 bases. The junction had 1 base not matched to a gene; V was cut back by 4 bases and J by 1 base. CDR3 length: 14 residues. Germline V gene sequence: CDR1 SGHAT, CDR2 FQNNGV.

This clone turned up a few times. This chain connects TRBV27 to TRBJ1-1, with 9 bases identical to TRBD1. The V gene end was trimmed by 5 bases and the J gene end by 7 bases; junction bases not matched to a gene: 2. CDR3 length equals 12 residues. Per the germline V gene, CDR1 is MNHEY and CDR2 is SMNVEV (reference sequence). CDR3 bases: TGTGCCAGCAGTCCGGGACAGGGTGAAGCTTTCTTT. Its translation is CASSPGQGEAFF.

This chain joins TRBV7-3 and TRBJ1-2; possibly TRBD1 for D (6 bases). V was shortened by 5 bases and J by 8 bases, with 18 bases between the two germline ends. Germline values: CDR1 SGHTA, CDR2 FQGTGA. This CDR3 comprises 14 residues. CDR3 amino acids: CASSPSGGATGYTF. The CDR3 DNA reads TGTGCCAGCAGCCCCTCGGGGGGGGCGACCGGCTACACCTTC. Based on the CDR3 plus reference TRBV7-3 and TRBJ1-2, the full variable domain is GAGVSQTPSNKVTEKGKYVELRCDPISGHTALYWYRQSLGQGPEFLIYFQGTGAADDSGLPNDRFFAVRPEGSVSTLKIQRTERGDSAVYLCASSPSGGATGYTFGSGTRLTVV.

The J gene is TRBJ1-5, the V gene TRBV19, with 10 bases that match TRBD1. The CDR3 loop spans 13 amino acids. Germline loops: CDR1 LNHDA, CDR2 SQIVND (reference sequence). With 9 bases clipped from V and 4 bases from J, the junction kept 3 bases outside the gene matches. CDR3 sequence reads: CARRQGANQPQHF. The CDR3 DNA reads TGTGCCAGAAGACAGGGGGCGAATCAGCCCCAGCATTTT.

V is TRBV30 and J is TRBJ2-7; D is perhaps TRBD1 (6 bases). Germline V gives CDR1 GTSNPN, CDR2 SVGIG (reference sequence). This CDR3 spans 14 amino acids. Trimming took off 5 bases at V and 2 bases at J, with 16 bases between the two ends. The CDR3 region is CAWSGTKLAYEQYF. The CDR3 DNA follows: TGTGCCTGGTCTGGGACAAAACTTGCCTACGAGCAGTACTTC.

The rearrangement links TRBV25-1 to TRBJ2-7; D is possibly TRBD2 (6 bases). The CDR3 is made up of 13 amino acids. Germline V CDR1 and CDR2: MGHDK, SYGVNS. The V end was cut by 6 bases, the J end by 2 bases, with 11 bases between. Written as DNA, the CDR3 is TGTGCCAGCAGGGGGACTCAGACCTACGAGCAGTACTTC. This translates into CASRGTQTYEQYF.

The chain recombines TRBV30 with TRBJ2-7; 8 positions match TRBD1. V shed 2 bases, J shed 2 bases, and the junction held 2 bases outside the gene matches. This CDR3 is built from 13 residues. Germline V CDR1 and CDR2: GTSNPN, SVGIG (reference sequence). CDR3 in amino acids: CAWSSQGAYEQYF. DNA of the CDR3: TGTGCCTGGAGTTCACAGGGGGCCTACGAGCAGTACTTC.